The 27 T cell receptor beta chains reported below all come from one sample, sequenced in a study of T cell repertoires in cytomegalovirus infection. In TCRdb, the reads were re-called with MiXCR into one record per CDR3 protein. The sample holds over 150,000 distinct CDR3 sequences, approximately 19% seen once. Sample: PBMCs. The receptors were sampled from a human donor in good health (CMV status not recorded). Some clones in this sample may be carry-over from other donors' samples.

This clonotype has a handful of counts. V is TRBV10-3 and J is TRBJ2-1; D unresolved. V was shortened by 0 bases and J by 2 bases, with 2 bases between the two germline ends. There are 13 residues in the CDR3. CDR1 ENHRY and CDR2 SYGVKD come from the germline V gene. For the CDR3, the DNA is TGTGCCATCAGTGAGTCAACCTACAATGAGCAGTTCTTC. It yields the protein CAISESTYNEQFF.

This clonotype showed up many times. The J gene is TRBJ2-3, the V gene TRBV5-8; TRBD2 matches 7 bases. J gave up 3 bases and V 0 bases, and 7 bases lay outside the gene matches. The CDR3 runs 16 residues. From germline, CDR1 is SGHTS and CDR2 YDEGEE. CDR3 bases: TGTGCCAGCAGCTTGGGGTCTAGCGGAAATACAGATACGCAGTATTTT. Amino acid sequence: CASSLGSSGNTDTQYF.

V usage is TRBV19 and J usage is TRBJ1-1; 8 nucleotides agree with TRBD1. This CDR3 spans 18 amino acids. The ends lost 2 bases at V and 2 bases at J; junction bases unmatched: 13. Germline V lookup: CDR1 LNHDA, CDR2 SQIVND (reference sequence). DNA of the CDR3: TGTGCCAGTAGTATAAAATCCCTACTTGGACAGGGCAACACTGAAGCTTTCTTT. Its translation: CASSIKSLLGQGNTEAFF.

The chain recombines TRBV15 with TRBJ2-1; no definite D call. Trimming stripped 0 bases from V and 7 bases from J, with 7 bases between. Germline-derived CDR1 and CDR2 are LNHNV and YYDKDF (reference sequence). The CDR3 is 13 residues long. The CDR3 DNA reads TGTGCCACCAGCAGAGAAGGGCTAAATGAGCAGTTCTTC. Its translation is CATSREGLNEQFF.

This clonotype was counted many times. This rearrangement joins TRBV7-2 to TRBJ2-1; D is unresolved. CDR3 size: 12 residues. The germline V and J ends were trimmed by 2 bases and 4 bases, with 3 bases remaining between them. The germline CDR1 and CDR2 sequences are SGHTA and FQGNSA. CDR3 in amino acids: CASSLTYNEQFF. The CDR3 region has the DNA TGTGCCAGCAGCTTAACTTACAATGAGCAGTTCTTC.

This clonotype has just a few counts. The chain combines TRBV20-1 with TRBJ1-3; 7 bases fit TRBD1. With V trimmed by 0 bases and J by 0 bases, 5 bases remained unmatched. The CDR3 sequence is 16 residues long. Germline lookup yields CDR1 DFQATT and CDR2 SNEGSKA (reference sequence). CDR3 nucleotides: TGCAGTGCTAGAGATCGCAGGGGGAGCTCTGGAAACACCATATATTTT. Translated: CSARDRRGSSGNTIYF.

This clonotype was counted many times. The rearrangement joins TRBV12-3 or TRBV12-4 to TRBJ1-5; D remains unclear. The CDR3 is 15 residues long. Trimming took off 5 bases at V and 2 bases at J, with 13 bases between the two ends. The CDR3: CASSLNSGGNQPQHF. CDR3 sequence (DNA): TGTGCCAGCAGTCTAAACAGTGGGGGCAATCAGCCCCAGCATTTT.

V usage is TRBV7-8 and J usage is TRBJ2-2; D perhaps matches TRBD1 (6 bases). Trimming stripped 6 bases from V and 2 bases from J, with 19 bases between. This CDR3 contains 17 residues. Germline assignment: CDR1 SGHVS and CDR2 FQNEAQ. The CDR3 spells CASSPQGNFINTGELFF. Written as DNA, the CDR3 is TGTGCCAGCAGTCCACAGGGCAATTTCATCAACACCGGGGAGCTGTTTTTT.

This clonotype has a handful of counts. The chain recombines TRBV9 with TRBJ1-3; possibly TRBD1 for D (5 bases). V was cut by 3 bases and J by 1 base, with 8 bases left in between. This CDR3 comprises 14 residues. CDR1 is SGDLS and CDR2 is YYNGEE in the germline V gene. In nucleotides, the CDR3 is TGTGCCAGCAGCGCAGGGTTGTCTGGAAACACCATATATTTT. It specifies CASSAGLSGNTIYF.

The chain joins TRBV15 to TRBJ1-2, with no clear D. The length of the CDR3 is 13 residues. From germline, CDR1 is LNHNV and CDR2 YYDKDF (reference sequence). The ends were cut back, 0 bases at V and 2 bases at J, with 4 bases in the middle. The CDR3, as DNA: TGTGCCACCAGCAGAGATCAGAACTATGGCTACACCTTC. Its protein is CATSRDQNYGYTF.

CDR3: CASSLSLGGVTQYF. CDR3 nucleotide sequence: TGTGCCAGCAGCTTGTCTCTGGGAGGCGTTACCCAGTACTTC. The V gene is TRBV5-6, the J gene TRBJ2-5, with TRBD2 as a possible D gene (6 bases). CDR3 length: 14 amino acids. The V end lost 1 base, the J end lost 8 bases, and 15 bases lay between the germline ends. CDR1 SGHDT and CDR2 YYEEEE come from the germline V gene.

This clonotype was recorded a few times. J is TRBJ2-7 and V is TRBV5-1; perhaps TRBD1 as D (6 bases). Per germline, CDR1 SGHRS and CDR2 YFSETQ. The CDR3 is made up of 12 amino acids. The V end was cut by 3 bases, the J end by 7 bases, with 11 bases between. The CDR3: CASSSGHQEQYF. DNA for the CDR3: TGCGCCAGCAGCTCGGGACACCAGGAGCAGTACTTC.

This clonotype has at least ten counts. The V and J genes are TRBV5-4 and TRBJ2-1; 7 bases align to TRBD2. CDR3 length: 18 amino acids. V shed 1 base and J 2 bases; nucleotides not matched to a gene: 12. Germline CDR1 is SGHNT and CDR2 is YYREEE (reference sequence). CDR3 in amino acids: CASSLFFGGSLAYNEQFF. The CDR3 DNA reads as TGTGCCAGCAGCTTGTTTTTTGGCGGGAGTCTCGCCTACAATGAGCAGTTCTTC.

This clonotype has more than one count but fewer than ten. The V and J genes are TRBV5-1 and TRBJ2-1; 10 bases line up with TRBD2. The V gene's germline CDR1 is SGHRS and CDR2 YFSETQ. The J segment lost 9 bases and the V segment lost 2 bases, leaving 8 bases of the junction unmatched. CDR3 size: 15 residues. The CDR3: CASSFLAGVGGEQFF. Here the CDR3 DNA reads TGCGCCAGCAGCTTCCTAGCGGGAGTGGGTGGTGAGCAGTTCTTC. Combining the CDR3 with reference TRBV5-1 and TRBJ2-1 gives the whole variable domain KAGVTQTPRYLIKTRGQQVTLSCSPISGHRSVSWYQQTPGQGLQFLFEYFSETQRNKGNFPGRFSGRQFSNSRSEMNVSTLELGDSALYLCASSFLAGVGGEQFFGPGTRLTVL.

This clonotype was found many times. The CDR3 reads CASSNQLASTDTQYF. The CDR3 nucleotides are TGTGCCAGCAGCAACCAGCTTGCTAGCACAGATACGCAGTATTTT. The chain uses TRBV14 and TRBJ2-3; no definite D call. Germline V gene data show CDR1 as SGHDN and CDR2 as FVKESK. This CDR3 contains 15 residues. V lost 5 bases and J lost 0, with 12 bases in between.

This clonotype was seen a few times. The chain employs TRBV7-3 and TRBJ1-1, with D unresolved. Trimming cost V 3 bases and J 0 bases, with 17 bases left between them. Per the germline V gene, CDR1 is SGHTA and CDR2 is FQGTGA. CDR3 length equals 17 residues. CDR3 amino acids: CASSFATGGPLNTEAFF. CDR3 in DNA: TGTGCCAGCAGCTTCGCGACCGGAGGACCCTTGAACACTGAAGCTTTCTTT. The entire variable domain, with the rest obtained from reference TRBV7-3 and TRBJ1-1, is as follows: GAGVSQTPSNKVTEKGKYVELRCDPISGHTALYWYRQSLGQGPEFLIYFQGTGAADDSGLPNDRFFAVRPEGSVSTLKIQRTERGDSAVYLCASSFATGGPLNTEAFFGQGTRLTVV.

This chain uses TRBV5-1 with TRBJ2-2; 14 bases are shared with TRBD2. Germline-derived CDR1 and CDR2 are SGHRS and YFSETQ. The V and J ends lost 4 bases and 4 bases, in that order; junction bases with no gene match: 6. The CDR3 spans 17 residues. CDR3 amino acids: CASSAGLAGVFTGELFF. The CDR3 nucleotides read TGCGCCAGCAGCGCGGGACTAGCGGGAGTGTTCACCGGGGAGCTGTTTTTT.

The chain is built from TRBV2 and TRBJ2-7; D remains ambiguous. Germline V CDR1 and CDR2: SNHLY, FYNNEI. The CDR3 sequence is 10 residues long. Trimming pared 10 bases from V and 7 bases from J, leaving 11 bases between. CDR3 DNA sequence: TGTGCCACCCGGCGTGGGGAGCAGTACTTC. Residues: CATRRGEQYF.

The chain uses TRBV5-1 and TRBJ2-3; D might be TRBD1 or TRBD2, each matching 5 bases. CDR1 and CDR2 (germline): SGHRS, YFSETQ. The V and J ends lost 7 bases and 3 bases respectively, with 18 bases between them. The CDR3 loop spans 15 amino acids. The CDR3 bases are TGCGCCAGCGACTGGGACGGGTTACGAACAGATACGCAGTATTTT. Encoded protein: CASDWDGLRTDTQYF.

This clonotype was counted many times. CDR3 DNA: TGTGCCATCACTAGCGGGGACAATGAGCAGTTCTTC. Residues: CAITSGDNEQFF. The chain combines TRBV12-3 or TRBV12-4 with TRBJ2-1, with 10 bases that match TRBD2. With 10 bases clipped from V and 5 bases from J, the junction kept 2 bases outside the gene matches. The CDR3 runs 12 residues.

This clonotype was seen only a few times. The rearrangement joins TRBV15 to TRBJ2-1, with D possibly being TRBD1 (5 bases). Trimming stripped 2 bases from V and 5 bases from J, with 13 bases between. This CDR3 is 15 amino acids long. The V gene's germline CDR1 is LNHNV and CDR2 YYDKDF (reference sequence). The CDR3 DNA sequence: TGTGCCACCAGCAGATCTGCACAGGAAAACAATGAGCAGTTCTTC. It codes for CATSRSAQENNEQFF.

This clonotype was counted a few times. The chain links TRBV23-1 to TRBJ1-1, with D unclear. TRBV23-1 is an ORF for which the function is uncertain. V was pared by 0 bases and J by 1 base, with 6 bases between. The CDR3 sequence is 14 residues long. For the CDR3, the DNA is TGCGCCAGCAGTCAATCAACCAGGAACACTGAAGCTTTCTTT. Its protein is CASSQSTRNTEAFF.

This clonotype was seen many times. The chain joins TRBV7-3 to TRBJ2-6; 12 nucleotides agree with TRBD2. There are 19 residues in the CDR3. From germline, CDR1 is SGHTA and CDR2 FQGTGA. J gave up 3 bases and V 7 bases, and 13 bases lay outside the gene matches. CDR3 sequence reads: CASTFLGGLAGSGANVLTF. The CDR3 DNA follows: TGTGCCAGCACCTTTCTCGGCGGACTAGCGGGAAGTGGGGCCAACGTCCTGACTTTC.

The CDR3 DNA reads TGTGCCATCGGAGGAACCGGAGGAGGTGGCTACACCTTC. As protein: CAIGGTGGGGYTF. This chain links TRBV10-3 with TRBJ1-2; D not resolved. Trimming took off 8 bases at V and 7 bases at J, with 17 bases between the two ends. The CDR3 runs 13 residues. Germline V gives CDR1 ENHRY, CDR2 SYGVKD.

The chain couples TRBV5-1 to TRBJ2-7; 8 bases fit TRBD1. The CDR3 sequence is 15 residues long. From germline, CDR1 is SGHRS and CDR2 YFSETQ. Trimming cost V 4 bases and J 3 bases; bases outside gene matches: 9. The CDR3 reads CASSPGQGSYYEQYF. The CDR3 DNA is TGCGCCAGCAGCCCCGGACAGGGATCCTACTACGAGCAGTACTTC.

As concerns this clonotype: Germline is not matched at one junction end, which may reflect a read error. The chain uses TRBV7-3 and TRBJ2-2; the D is unclear. Germline V gives CDR1 SGHTA, CDR2 FQGTGA. The CDR3 contains 14 residues. The CDR3 region has the DNA TGTGCCGGCAGCTTAGAGAGGAACACCGGGGAGCTGTTTTTT. Residues: CAGSLERNTGELFF.

In this sample, this clonotype turned up many times. The chain employs TRBV7-8 and TRBJ2-3; maybe TRBD1 (6 bases). Trimming cost V 5 bases and J 2 bases, with 14 bases left between them. CDR1 SGHVS and CDR2 FQNEAQ come from the germline V gene. The CDR3 covers 15 residues. Here the CDR3 reads CASSVWAGDTDTQYF. The DNA of the CDR3 is TGTGCCAGCAGCGTCTGGGCAGGGGACACAGATACGCAGTATTTT.